The 27 T cell receptor beta chains given below trace back to one sample, sequenced in a study of blood T cell repertoires in COVID-19. Clones were read by immunoSEQ multiplex PCR, and TCRdb kept only the in-frame ones, dropping some. The data show roughly 35,000 clones, about 90% seen once. The sample comprised peripheral blood. The receptors here all came from a man in his 60s with active COVID-19.

The chain is built from TRBV11-2 and TRBJ2-3; tentatively, D is TRBD2 (6 bases). CDR3 size: 12 residues. Germline V gives CDR1 SGHAT, CDR2 FQNNGV. Trimming took 3 bases from V and 5 from J, leaving 6 bases between them. The CDR3 sequence: CASSFSGDTQYF. Written as DNA, the CDR3 is TGTGCCAGCAGCTTTAGCGGAGATACGCAGTATTTT.

This clone appeared a few times. The chain uses TRBV11-2 and TRBJ2-7; 10 positions match TRBD1. The CDR3 runs to 14 residues. Germline V lookup: CDR1 SGHAT, CDR2 FQNNGV. The J segment lost 4 bases and the V segment lost 3 bases, leaving 3 bases of the junction unmatched. The CDR3 nucleotides are TGTGCCAGCAGCTTGGGGACAGGGGCGTACGAGCAGTACTTC. Amino acids: CASSLGTGAYEQYF.

The rearrangement links TRBV27 to TRBJ2-3; 8 bases align to TRBD2. After removal of 1 base from V and 1 base from J, the junction contained 13 bases not matched to a gene. Germline CDR1 and CDR2: MNHEY and SMNVEV (reference sequence). The CDR3 is made up of 19 amino acids. CDR3 in DNA: TGTGCCAGCAGTTTATTCGGGACTAGGTTGTTTGGCGGCACAGATACGCAGTATTTT. Translation: CASSLFGTRLFGGTDTQYF.

This clone has more than one count but fewer than ten. V usage is TRBV10-2 and J usage is TRBJ2-7; TRBD1 matches 9 bases. The CDR3 contains 15 residues. The germline V gene encodes CDR1 WSHSY and CDR2 SAAADI. V trimming: 1 base; J trimming: 6 bases; junction bases outside the gene matches: 7. Here the CDR3 reads CASSEFDRGSGEQYF. For the CDR3, the DNA is TGCGCCAGCAGTGAGTTCGACAGGGGGAGCGGCGAGCAGTACTTC.

The chain employs TRBV7-9 and TRBJ2-3; TRBD2 matches at 13 bases. The ends lost 0 bases at V and 4 bases at J; junction bases unmatched: 7. The V gene's germline CDR1 is SEHNR and CDR2 FQNEAQ (reference sequence). The CDR3 length is 18 residues. The CDR3 here is CASSLALALAGGADTQYF. In DNA form, the CDR3 reads TGTGCCAGCAGCTTAGCGCTTGCACTAGCGGGAGGGGCAGATACGCAGTATTTT.

The chain uses TRBV27 and TRBJ1-2; TRBD1 aligns across 8 bases. Trimming at V came to 6 bases and at J to 8 bases, leaving 5 bases not matched to a gene. The CDR3 contains 12 residues. The germline gives CDR1 MNHEY, CDR2 SMNVEV (reference sequence). In nucleotides, the CDR3 is TGTGCCAGCAGAGGACAGGGAGACGGCTACACCTTC. This translates into CASRGQGDGYTF.

The chain carries TRBV6-5 and TRBJ1-2; TRBD1 matches at 7 bases. With 6 bases clipped from V and 7 bases from J, the junction kept 11 bases outside the gene matches. CDR3 length: 14 residues. Germline assignment: CDR1 MNHEY and CDR2 SVGAGI. CDR3 DNA: TGTGCCAGCAGGCGCGGAGGGGGCATTGGTGGCTACACCTTC. As protein: CASRRGGGIGGYTF.

The V call is TRBV28, the J call TRBJ1-5, with a weak D call TRBD1 (6 bases). V was shortened by 6 bases and J by 6 bases, with 18 bases between the two germline ends. CDR1 and CDR2 (germline): MDHEN, SYDVKM. This CDR3 has 15 residues. The CDR3, as DNA: TGTGCCAGCAGCTCATCAAGACAGGTCCCTCAGCCCCAGCATTTT. It is translated as CASSSSRQVPQPQHF.

The genes are TRBV28 and TRBJ2-5, with 7 bases matching TRBD2. The CDR3 has 16 amino acids. V was clipped by 1 base and J by 5 bases; unmatched bases: 10. Germline assignment: CDR1 MDHEN and CDR2 SYDVKM. CDR3 DNA sequence: TGTGCCAGCAGTTTATCTCCGGGAGGTCCCTTGGAGACCCAGTACTTC. Translation: CASSLSPGGPLETQYF.

The V gene is TRBV3-1 (or the pseudogene TRBV3-2), the J gene TRBJ2-1; 12 bases agree with TRBD2. From germline, CDR1 is LGHDT and CDR2 YNNKEL (reference sequence). The CDR3 sequence is 17 residues long. With 3 bases clipped from V and 10 bases from J, the junction kept 13 bases outside the gene matches. CDR3 sequence reads: CASSHQGLAGLKGEQFF. In DNA form, the CDR3 reads TGTGCCAGCAGCCACCAGGGACTAGCGGGCCTGAAGGGGGAGCAGTTCTTC.

The chain links TRBV7-3 to TRBJ2-1, with TRBD2 identical over 9 bases. Germline V gene lookup returns CDR1 SGHTA and CDR2 FQGTGA. The CDR3 consists of 15 residues. J lost 5 bases, V lost 2 bases, and 4 bases had no gene match. Here the CDR3 DNA reads TGTGCCAGCAGCTTAGGGGCTAGCGGGGACAATGAGCAGTTCTTC. Translating gives CASSLGASGDNEQFF. The whole variable domain, filled in from reference TRBV7-3 and TRBJ2-1, reads GAGVSQTPSNKVTEKGKYVELRCDPISGHTALYWYRQSLGQGPEFLIYFQGTGAADDSGLPNDRFFAVRPEGSVSTLKIQRTERGDSAVYLCASSLGASGDNEQFFGPGTRLTVL.

A single count supports this clone. The chain links TRBV2 to TRBJ2-6; D not certain. The CDR3 runs 15 residues. V was shortened by 3 bases and J by 2 bases, with 8 bases between the two germline ends. CDR1 and CDR2 from the germline V gene are SNHLY and FYNNEI. CDR3 DNA sequence: TGTGCCAGCAGTGATGACATGGCTGGGGCCAACGTCCTGACTTTC. It is translated as CASSDDMAGANVLTF.

This chain connects TRBV6-4 to TRBJ2-2, with 9 bases that match TRBD1. The V gene end was trimmed by 5 bases and the J gene end by 6 bases; junction bases not matched to a gene: 7. The CDR3 runs to 15 residues. CDR1 MRHNA and CDR2 SNTAGT come from the germline V gene. The CDR3 coding sequence is TGTGCCAGCAGTCCGACAGGGGGTATGGCCGGGGAGCTGTTTTTT. Residues: CASSPTGGMAGELFF.

The CDR3 reads CASARRGFPNTEAFF. For the CDR3, the DNA is TGCGCCAGCGCCCGGAGGGGCTTCCCGAACACTGAAGCTTTCTTT. V gene TRBV10-1 combines with J gene TRBJ1-1; a possible D gene is TRBD1 (5 bases). The V gene lost 8 bases and the J gene lost 1 base, with 17 bases spanning the gap. The CDR3 contains 15 residues. The V gene's germline CDR1 is WNHNN and CDR2 SYGVQD (reference sequence).

The V gene is TRBV4-2, the J gene TRBJ1-6; D gene uncertain. V shed 6 bases and J shed 0 bases, with 9 bases lying between them. Germline V gene data show CDR1 as LGHNA and CDR2 as YNFKEQ. The CDR3 is 15 residues long. The CDR3 DNA sequence: TGTGCCAGCAGGCGGGAGTACTCCTATAATTCACCCCTCCACTTT. Protein product: CASRREYSYNSPLHF.

This clone was observed a handful of times. The rearrangement uses TRBV9 and TRBJ2-2; TRBD2 agrees at 13 bases. V gave up 3 bases and J gave up 4 bases; unmatched junction bases: 9. Looked up from germline, CDR1 is SGDLS and CDR2 is YYNGEE. The CDR3 is 18 residues long. CDR3 nucleotides: TGTGCCAGCAGCGGGCCCTGGACTAGCGGGAGTGGCACCGGGGAGCTGTTTTTT. Translating gives CASSGPWTSGSGTGELFF.

V and J are TRBV5-8 and TRBJ2-7, with D tentatively TRBD2 (6 bases). Trimming left V 2 bases short and J 5 bases short, with 14 bases between. The CDR3 runs 14 residues. Germline lookup yields CDR1 SGHTS and CDR2 YDEGEE. The CDR3 DNA reads TGTGCCAGCAGCTTTTACCCCCCGGGGGACGAGCAGTACTTC. It is translated as CASSFYPPGDEQYF.

The chain's CDR3 is CASSLTGSSNQPQHF. CDR3 coding DNA: TGTGCCAGCAGTTTAACCGGTAGTAGCAATCAGCCCCAGCATTTT. The rearrangement uses TRBV11-2 and TRBJ1-5; unclear D gene. Trimming stripped 6 bases from V and 0 bases from J, with 12 bases between. The germline CDR1 and CDR2 sequences are SGHAT and FQNNGV. This CDR3 has 15 amino acids.

The J gene is TRBJ2-5, the V gene TRBV20-1; 8 nucleotides line up with TRBD1. CDR3 size: 13 residues. V shed 3 bases and J 4 bases; nucleotides not matched to a gene: 4. Germline V gene lookup returns CDR1 DFQATT and CDR2 SNEGSKA (reference sequence). The CDR3 nucleotides read TGCAGTGCTAGTGACAGGGGAAGAGAGACCCAGTACTTC. Translating gives CSASDRGRETQYF.

The chain links TRBV2 to TRBJ1-1; unclear D gene. The V gene lost 0 bases and the J gene lost 0 bases, with 5 bases spanning the gap. This CDR3 has 14 amino acids. The germline V gene has CDR1 SNHLY and CDR2 FYNNEI. The CDR3 nucleotides read TGTGCCAGCAGTGAAGCGCGGTTGAACACTGAAGCTTTCTTT. Translating it yields CASSEARLNTEAFF.

This chain joins TRBV3-1 (or the pseudogene TRBV3-2) and TRBJ2-5; TRBD1 matches 8 bases. There are 13 residues in the CDR3. Trimming at V came to 5 bases and at J to 5 bases, leaving 4 bases not matched to a gene. CDR1 LGHDT and CDR2 YNNKEL come from the germline V gene (reference sequence). The CDR3 loop is CASSKRTGETQYF. The CDR3 DNA reads TGTGCCAGCAGCAAAAGGACAGGGGAGACCCAGTACTTC.

The V gene is TRBV14, the J gene TRBJ2-3, with 12 positions matching TRBD2. The junction had 5 bases not matched to a gene; V was cut back by 4 bases and J by 3 bases. The CDR3 sequence is 16 residues long. CDR1 and CDR2 (germline): SGHDN, FVKESK. The CDR3 nucleotides read TGTGCCAGCAGCCTCCGACTAGCGGGAGTGACAGATACGCAGTATTTT. Amino acid sequence: CASSLRLAGVTDTQYF.

The chain uses TRBV28 and TRBJ2-3; maybe TRBD2 (6 bases). CDR3 length: 16 residues. Trimming removed 8 bases at V and 4 bases at J, with 22 bases between. Germline lookup yields CDR1 MDHEN and CDR2 SYDVKM. The CDR3 loop reads CASQVGGMRAPDTQYF. CDR3 nucleotide sequence: TGTGCCAGCCAAGTTGGCGGGATGCGGGCCCCAGATACGCAGTATTTT.

The CDR3 region is CASSMVIQAGGELFF. The CDR3 DNA follows: TGTGCCAGTAGTATGGTAATACAGGCAGGCGGGGAGCTGTTTTTT. V and J are TRBV19 and TRBJ2-2; D possibly corresponds to TRBD1 (5 bases). This CDR3 comprises 15 residues. CDR1 is LNHDA, CDR2 SQIVND, per germline (reference sequence). Trimming cost V 3 bases and J 7 bases, with 15 bases left between them. Together with reference TRBV19 and TRBJ2-2, the CDR3 gives the full variable domain: DGGITQSPKYLFRKEGQNVTLSCEQNLNHDAMYWYRQDPGQGLRLIYYSQIVNDFQKGDIAEGYSVSREKKESFPLTVTSAQKNPTAFYLCASSMVIQAGGELFFGEGSRLTVL.

V and J are TRBV19 and TRBJ2-1; 10 bases align to TRBD2. CDR3 length: 16 amino acids. The germline V gene encodes CDR1 LNHDA and CDR2 SQIVND (reference sequence). The V and J ends lost 1 base and 7 bases, in that order; junction bases with no gene match: 7. The CDR3 sequence: CASSIAGSGRLNEQFF. CDR3 DNA sequence: TGTGCCAGTAGTATAGCGGGTAGCGGGAGGTTAAATGAGCAGTTCTTC.

The V call is TRBV7-6, the J call TRBJ2-2, with a possible D match to TRBD1 (5 bases). The CDR3 runs 15 residues. Between the trimmed V and J ends, which lost 1 base and 6 bases, there was a span of 12 bases. Germline CDR1 and CDR2: SGHVS and FNYEAQ. Here the CDR3 reads CASSLEGFVPGELFF. DNA for the CDR3: TGTGCCAGCAGCTTAGAGGGGTTCGTCCCCGGGGAGCTGTTTTTT.

The rearrangement joins TRBV6-5 to TRBJ1-4; 11 bases align to TRBD1. The CDR3 is made up of 15 amino acids. Germline CDR1 and CDR2: MNHEY and SVGAGI. Trimming took 2 bases from V and 7 from J; bases not matched to a gene: 3. The CDR3 DNA reads TGTGCCAGCAGTTACGCCGGGACAGGGGGTGAAAAACTGTTTTTT. Translation gives CASSYAGTGGEKLFF.